Presented here are 7 T cell receptor beta chains from one specimen sequenced in a study of T cells expressing NK-cell markers. After re-calling the 5' RACE reads, TCRdb lists one entry per CDR3 protein, DNA absent. The sample totals roughly 390,000 distinct CDR3 sequences; its top ten clones hold about 10%. Source material: blood T cells: a sorted CD56 or NKG2C T cell subset, CD4+ or CD8+ T cells, or bulk PBMC T cells (not recorded which). The receptors here all came from a woman between 45 and 65 years old in good health.

The V gene is TRBV12-3 or TRBV12-4, the J gene TRBJ2-5; the TCRdb call, TRBD1, lacks DNA for checking. The CDR3 runs 14 residues. The CDR3 protein is CASSFGQAVETQYF.

CDR3 residues: CASSISGTSGQETQYF. The genes are TRBV7-6 and TRBJ2-5; as DNA is missing, the TRBD2 call by TCRdb cannot be tested. CDR1 SGHVS and CDR2 FNYEAQ come from the germline V gene. The CDR3 covers 16 residues. Full variable domain (remainder filled in from reference TRBV7-6 and TRBJ2-5): GAGVSQSPRYKVTKRGQDVALRCDPISGHVSLYWYRQALGQGPEFLTYFNYEAQQDKSGLPNDRFSAERPEGSISTLTIQRTEQRDSAMYRCASSISGTSGQETQYFGPGTRLLVL.

This chain connects TRBV29-1 to TRBJ2-3; TCRdb's D call of TRBD1 is untestable without DNA. The CDR3 consists of 14 residues. Germline V CDR1 and CDR2: SQVTM, ANQGSEA. This CDR3 reads CSVSTGGWSDTQYF.

The chain couples TRBV4-1 to TRBJ1-1; there is no DNA to check the TCRdb D call of TRBD1. Looked up from germline, CDR1 is MGHRA and CDR2 is YSYEKL. This CDR3 is 15 amino acids long. The CDR3 loop reads CASSRPRGRNTEAFF.

The rearrangement uses TRBV20-1 and TRBJ1-2; the D call of TRBD1 rests on TCRdb alone, since no DNA is present to check it. The V gene's germline CDR1 is DFQATT and CDR2 SNEGSKA (reference sequence). The CDR3 is 14 amino acids. The chain's CDR3 is CSAQQRQAIYGYTF.

CDR3: CASSLGRGARYF. The chain recombines TRBV7-9 with TRBJ2-3; as DNA is missing, the TRBD1 call by TCRdb cannot be tested. The CDR3 runs to 12 residues. Germline CDR1 and CDR2: SEHNR and FQNEAQ (reference sequence).

This chain joins TRBV30 and TRBJ1-2; the TRBD1 assignment by TCRdb is unverifiable without DNA. There are 11 residues in the CDR3. Per the germline V gene, CDR1 is GTSNPN and CDR2 is SVGIG (reference sequence). This CDR3 is CAWRTGNGYTF.